This TCR beta chain was identified during a study of human T cells and chemical hapten exposure. For the study at large: DPC 0.01% went on the upper back by patch test, with reading at 6 days.

Time point described: pre-sensitization, week 0. Described treatment: therapeutic diphenylcyclopropenone sensitization with weekly scalp DPC. TCRdb re-analysed the RACE reads in MiXCR, keeping a single row per CDR3 protein. Of over 70,000 distinct CDR3 sequences detected, less than 15% appear once; the ten largest clones hold about 4.6%. The table lists this clonotype with a few counts. This sample comprised whole blood, obtained in connection with sensitization to the hapten diphenylcyclopropenone (DPC). The clonotype originates from a woman in her forties or fifties with alopecia areata. Some clones in this sample may be carry-over from other donors' samples.

The CDR3 loop reads CASSAGTGGRNEQYF. CDR3 bases: TGTGCCAGCAGTGCTGGGACAGGGGGCAGGAACGAGCAGTACTTC. V gene TRBV27 combines with J gene TRBJ2-7, with 12 bases that match TRBD1. The CDR3 length is 15 residues. From germline, CDR1 is MNHEY and CDR2 SMNVEV (reference sequence). Losses at the gene ends were 5 bases for V and 5 bases for J; bases not matched to a gene: 7.